This entry is about one T cell receptor beta chain. What antigen it recognizes has not been identified. It has no much larger one-base neighbor in the sample; base qualities were not kept. This sample is part of a study of response to subunit inactivated influenza vaccine (dated by TCRdb to 2017 to 2018). Background for the entire study: Deep quantitative T cell receptor repertoire profiling was used in the study to track responses to a trivalent subunit inactivated influenza vaccine.

Library creation used RT-PCR. Instrument on record: Illumina HiSeq 2500. TCRdb took the public reads, trimmed them with fastp at Q25, ran MiXCR for clone calling and kept in-frame beta chains. Entries are consolidated by CDR3 protein sequence, retaining the most common genes and DNA. The sample table shows roughly 700,000 distinct CDR3 sequences, and approximately 15% are seen once. Roughly 12% of the sample rests with the top ten. What the study reported, not specific to this receptor: The authors proposed that each seasonal influenza vaccination may bring in only a limited number of new T cells.

Cut back by 5 bases and 1 base, the V and J ends lie 10 bases apart. The CDR3 measures 14 amino acids from cysteine to phenylalanine. Kept here is only the CDR3 DNA, which spans 42 bases and is read in frame from base 1. The chain is assembled from TRBV12-3 or TRBV12-4 and TRBJ2-3, with no confident D gene call. The input for sequencing was PBMCs from blood, taken less than 13 days after vaccination. The TCR originated in a man between 50 and 59 years old who received an inactivated influenza vaccine. Donor details come from another sample of the same person, matched by shared clones. The bases are TGTGCCAGCAGTCCAGGACGGGGCACAGATACGCAGTATTTT. Its translation reads: CASSPGRGTDTQYF.